The clone carrying this TCR beta chain is a singleton in its sample. Antigen specificity is unknown. This record belongs to a study of graft-versus-host responses after intestinal transplantation. Background on the study: Every recipient underwent anti-thymocyte globulin induction, then tacrolimus and steroids for two to three years. Study results and limitations: Patients who carried graft-donor T cell macrochimerism also had high graft-versus-host to host-versus-graft clonal ratios in their allografts.

Germline V gives CDR1 SGHTA, CDR2 FQGNSA. Unmatched junction bases numbered 8, after V lost 5 bases and J lost 11 bases. The CDR3 has 13 residues. Assay: immunoSEQ multiplex PCR; the TCRdb copy retains only in-frame clones and omits some. The profile shows about 110,000 clones, around nine tenths of them singletons. The sequence was obtained from a human donor who was the organ donor for an intestinal transplant. Sequencing used unstimulated CD4+ T cells sorted from spleen or lymph node cells, obtained before transplant. This chain connects TRBV7-2 to TRBJ1-4, with 7 bases matching TRBD1. In DNA form, the CDR3 reads TGTGCCAGCAGCCTACCGGCCAGGGGGAAACTGTTTTTT. It translates to CASSLPARGKLFF.